Below are 24 T cell receptor beta chains sequenced from a single sample in a study of blood T cell repertoires in COVID-19. Libraries were prepared by immunoSEQ multiplex PCR; TCRdb keeps only in-frame clonotypes and omits some of them. The sample shows roughly 670,000 clones, about 90% of them seen only once. Material: peripheral blood. The receptors come from a woman in her late teens or twenties with acute or convalescent COVID-19.

This rearrangement joins TRBV4-3 to TRBJ1-1; D ambiguous. The CDR3 is 15 residues long. The germline V gene encodes CDR1 LGHNA and CDR2 YSLEER. Trimming took 4 bases from V and 0 from J, leaving 12 bases between them. CDR3 sequence: CASSLRVRLNTEAFF. In DNA form, the CDR3 reads TGCGCCAGCAGCCTTCGGGTCAGACTGAACACTGAAGCTTTCTTT.

The chain has TRBV27 and TRBJ2-3; 15 positions agree with TRBD2. From germline, CDR1 is MNHEY and CDR2 SMNVEV (reference sequence). The CDR3 has 16 residues. The V segment lost 6 bases and the J segment 6 bases; nucleotides outside the gene matches: 7. The DNA for the CDR3 is TGTGCCAGCAGGGCAGGACTAGCGGGGGGGTGGGATACGCAGTATTTT. The encoded protein is CASRAGLAGGWDTQYF.

The chain employs TRBV7-9 and TRBJ2-2; TRBD2 aligns across 7 bases. V shed 6 bases and J 1 base; nucleotides not matched to a gene: 8. Germline V gene sequence: CDR1 SEHNR, CDR2 FQNEAQ (reference sequence). The CDR3 runs to 16 residues. CDR3: CASRRTRGGNTGELFF. CDR3 coding DNA: TGTGCCAGCAGACGAACACGCGGGGGGAACACCGGGGAGCTGTTTTTT.

The chain couples TRBV21-1 to TRBJ1-1. TRBV21-1 corresponds to a pseudogene. This CDR3 is 15 amino acids long. CDR3 sequence reads: CASSKEAGKDTEAFF. CDR3 bases: TGTGCCAGCAGCAAAGAGGCGGGGAAGGACACTGAAGCTTTCTTT.

The chain joins TRBV4-3 to TRBJ1-1, with D uncertain. Trimming left V 4 bases short and J 0 bases short, with 15 bases between. The CDR3 is 16 residues long. Germline V gene sequence: CDR1 LGHNA, CDR2 YSLEER. In DNA, the CDR3 is TGCGCCAGCAGCCCTGGTTCAGTGGTTTTGAACACTGAAGCTTTCTTT. Its protein product is CASSPGSVVLNTEAFF.

The genes are TRBV12-3 or TRBV12-4 and TRBJ1-2; the D gene is possibly TRBD1 (5 bases). Trimming cost V 6 bases and J 7 bases, with 12 bases left between them. This CDR3 is 12 amino acids long. The CDR3 spells CASRGDSAGYTF. The CDR3 DNA follows: TGTGCCAGCAGGGGGGACTCCGCTGGCTACACCTTC.

J is TRBJ2-7 and V is TRBV7-9, with unresolved D. Trimming cost V 1 base and J 6 bases, with 7 bases left between them. Per the germline V gene, CDR1 is SEHNR and CDR2 is FQNEAQ (reference sequence). There are 12 residues in the CDR3. In DNA form, the CDR3 reads TGTGCCAGCAGCTTAGATAGTCCCGAGCAGTACTTC. Translation: CASSLDSPEQYF.

The CDR3 nucleotides are TGTGCCAGCTCACCACGTGCAGGGGGAGCTTTCTTT. Its protein product is CASSPRAGGAFF. The gene calls are TRBV18 and TRBJ1-1; 7 bases fit TRBD1. The germline CDR1 and CDR2 sequences are KGHSH and LQKENI. This CDR3 comprises 12 residues. V was clipped by 1 base and J by 10 bases; unmatched bases: 3.

The chain joins TRBV7-9 to TRBJ2-3; no clear D. Germline loops: CDR1 SEHNR, CDR2 FQNEAQ (reference sequence). The CDR3 extends over 16 amino acids. Trimming removed 8 bases from V and 1 base from J, with 19 bases in between. Here the CDR3 DNA reads TGTGCCAGCCGCTCAGGCTCCGTGTGGGGCACAGATACGCAGTATTTT. It encodes CASRSGSVWGTDTQYF. The complete variable domain, with remaining parts taken from reference TRBV7-9 and TRBJ2-3, reads DTGVSQNPRHKITKRGQNVTFRCDPISEHNRLYWYRQTLGQGPEFLTYFQNEAQLEKSRLLSDRFSAERPKGSFSTLEIQRTEQGDSAMYLCASRSGSVWGTDTQYFGPGTRLTVL.

V and J are TRBV9 and TRBJ1-5; possible D gene TRBD1, 5 bases. The V and J ends lost 0 bases and 0 bases respectively, with 16 bases between them. There are 18 residues in the CDR3. Germline CDR1 and CDR2: SGDLS and YYNGEE. The DNA for the CDR3 is TGTGCCAGCAGCGTAGTCTCGACAGCACCTAATAGCAATCAGCCCCAGCATTTT. Its translation: CASSVVSTAPNSNQPQHF.

The chain links TRBV5-8 to TRBJ2-1; 10 bases map to TRBD1. V lost 4 bases to trimming and J lost 7 bases; unmatched junction nucleotides: 5. Germline V gives CDR1 SGHTS, CDR2 YDEGEE. This CDR3 is 14 amino acids long. Here the CDR3 reads CASSRRDRGNEQFF. The CDR3 coding sequence is TGTGCCAGCAGCCGACGGGACAGGGGTAATGAGCAGTTCTTC.

The J gene is TRBJ1-1, the V gene TRBV10-2; 10 bases are a match to TRBD1. The CDR3 extends over 14 amino acids. V was clipped by 3 bases and J by 4 bases; unmatched bases: 2. CDR1 is WSHSY, CDR2 SAAADI, per germline. In DNA form, the CDR3 reads TGCGCCAGCAGTGAAAGGACAGGGGGCACTGAAGCTTTCTTT. Its protein product is CASSERTGGTEAFF.

The count of this clone is one. This chain joins TRBV7-9 and TRBJ2-5; D gene ambiguous. The ends were cut back, 5 bases at V and 5 bases at J, with 12 bases in the middle. The CDR3 runs to 13 residues. Per the germline V gene, CDR1 is SEHNR and CDR2 is FQNEAQ (reference sequence). In nucleotides, the CDR3 is TGTGCCAGCAGCCTATCTTGGTTGGAGACCCAGTACTTC. It encodes CASSLSWLETQYF. The full variable domain, its missing parts supplied by reference TRBV7-9 and TRBJ2-5, is DTGVSQNPRHKITKRGQNVTFRCDPISEHNRLYWYRQTLGQGPEFLTYFQNEAQLEKSRLLSDRFSAERPKGSFSTLEIQRTEQGDSAMYLCASSLSWLETQYFGPGTRLLVL.

The CDR3 DNA follows: TGTGCCAGCAGCCCGAACGGGGGGCTGGATGAGCAGTTCTTC. It translates to CASSPNGGLDEQFF. This chain uses TRBV11-2 with TRBJ2-1; D perhaps matches TRBD2 (7 bases). This CDR3 has 14 residues. V lost 5 bases and J 8 bases, leaving 16 bases between the germline ends. The V gene's germline CDR1 is SGHAT and CDR2 FQNNGV.

The chain links TRBV6-4 to TRBJ1-1; TRBD1 matches at 7 bases. V gave up 6 bases and J gave up 7 bases; unmatched junction bases: 11. The germline CDR1 and CDR2 sequences are MRHNA and SNTAGT. The CDR3 sequence is 14 residues long. The CDR3 loop is CASRPGGLSGEAFF. DNA for the CDR3: TGTGCCAGCAGGCCAGGGGGTCTAAGTGGTGAAGCTTTCTTT.

The rearrangement joins TRBV19 to TRBJ1-6; D is possibly TRBD1 (6 bases). The germline CDR1 and CDR2 sequences are LNHDA and SQIVND (reference sequence). V was cut by 7 bases and J by 7 bases, with 20 bases left in between. This CDR3 has 16 residues. The CDR3 DNA reads TGTGCCAGTACCCCGGGGGGGCAGAAAATGAATTCACCCCTCCACTTT. Translation: CASTPGGQKMNSPLHF. The whole variable domain, filled in from reference TRBV19 and TRBJ1-6, reads DGGITQSPKYLFRKEGQNVTLSCEQNLNHDAMYWYRQDPGQGLRLIYYSQIVNDFQKGDIAEGYSVSREKKESFPLTVTSAQKNPTAFYLCASTPGGQKMNSPLHFGNGTRLTVT.

This clone was seen just once. This chain connects TRBV6-4 to TRBJ2-1, with a tentative D call TRBD1 (6 bases). The germline V and J ends were trimmed by 5 bases and 7 bases, with 12 bases remaining between them. Germline-derived CDR1 and CDR2 are MRHNA and SNTAGT. The CDR3 totals 13 residues. The CDR3 DNA is TGTGCCAGCAGTCAGGGGTCGAGGAATGAGCAGTTCTTC. Protein: CASSQGSRNEQFF.

The chain recombines TRBV12-3 or TRBV12-4 with TRBJ1-2, with D tentatively TRBD1 (6 bases). V was shortened by 8 bases and J by 7 bases, with 17 bases between the two germline ends. There are 13 residues in the CDR3. The CDR3 reads CASSDQDSSGYTF. CDR3 sequence (DNA): TGTGCCAGCTCCGACCAGGACAGCTCTGGCTACACCTTC.

This chain connects TRBV28 to TRBJ2-7, with 7 nucleotides matching TRBD1. Germline CDR1 is MDHEN and CDR2 is SYDVKM. Trimming removed 7 bases from V and 2 bases from J; junction bases left unmatched: 8. The CDR3 loop spans 14 amino acids. The CDR3 DNA reads as TGTGCCAGCACATATCCGGGACAGCCCTACGAGCAGTACTTC. Encoded protein: CASTYPGQPYEQYF.

This chain links TRBV15 with TRBJ1-2; a weak D match, TRBD1 (5 bases). Germline V CDR1 and CDR2: LNHNV, YYDKDF (reference sequence). Trimming pared 4 bases from V and 5 bases from J, leaving 8 bases between. The CDR3 has 12 amino acids. The CDR3 nucleotides are TGTGCCACCAGCAAAGACAGATATGGCTACACCTTC. Its translation is CATSKDRYGYTF.

Here the CDR3 reads CASTRQGPNTEAFF. Written as DNA, the CDR3 is TGTGCCAGCACCCGACAGGGCCCGAACACTGAAGCTTTCTTT. The V gene is TRBV7-8, the J gene TRBJ1-1, with 7 bases aligning to TRBD1. The germline V gene has CDR1 SGHVS and CDR2 FQNEAQ. This CDR3 has 14 residues. Trimming removed 7 bases from V and 1 base from J; junction bases left unmatched: 6.

The V and J genes are TRBV14 and TRBJ2-1; TRBD2 matches 8 bases. The V and J ends lost 0 bases and 10 bases, in that order; junction bases with no gene match: 17. Looked up from germline, CDR1 is SGHDN and CDR2 is FVKESK. This CDR3 spans 18 amino acids. The CDR3 sequence: CASSQDLGGGTSSREQFF. The CDR3 nucleotides are TGTGCCAGCAGCCAAGATCTAGGCGGGGGGACATCTTCCAGGGAGCAGTTCTTC.

V is TRBV28 and J is TRBJ1-1; 9 positions agree with TRBD1. The CDR3 runs to 17 residues. The germline V gene has CDR1 MDHEN and CDR2 SYDVKM. Trimming took 5 bases from V and 0 from J; bases not matched to a gene: 10. As DNA, the CDR3 is TGTGCCAGCAGTCCCGCGGGACAGGGTCTTATGAACACTGAAGCTTTCTTT. This translates into CASSPAGQGLMNTEAFF.

The genes are TRBV7-8 and TRBJ1-2; 8 nucleotides agree with TRBD1. Germline trimming cut 6 bases from V and 5 bases from J; bases unmatched to any gene: 14. Germline-derived CDR1 and CDR2 are SGHVS and FQNEAQ. The CDR3 extends over 16 amino acids. CDR3: CASRDPGGGGRYGYTF. The CDR3 nucleotides read TGTGCCAGCAGAGACCCAGGGGGCGGAGGAAGGTATGGCTACACCTTC. The variable domain in full, completed from reference TRBV7-8 and TRBJ1-2, reads GAGVSQSPRYKVAKRGQDVALRCDPISGHVSLFWYQQALGQGPEFLTYFQNEAQLDKSGLPSDRFFAERPEGSVSTLKIQRTQQEDSAVYLCASRDPGGGGRYGYTFGSGTRLTVV.